This T cell receptor (beta chain) was obtained from a study of blood T cell repertoires in COVID-19. Study-level information: Specimens from acute and convalescent COVID-19 originated in the United States, Italy and Spain. The cDNA or gDNA used as material had been derived from T cells, B-cell-depleted T cells, or PBMCs.

The CDR3 runs 15 residues. Original processing notes: Amplified reference gene primers provided the basis for estimating nucleated cell counts. Data came from immunoSEQ multiplex PCR; TCRdb stores just in-frame clones and leaves some out. Clonal size and the V and J genes are those of that table, whereas D and trimming came from the DNA. The sample includes some 170,000 clones, 82% of them seen just once. The source material was peripheral blood. This receptor was identified in a woman in her seventies with acute or convalescent COVID-19. The V gene is TRBV21-1, the J gene TRBJ1-1; the tabulated D call, TRBD1, remains unverified against the DNA. TRBV21-1 is a pseudogene locus. The DNA for the CDR3 is TGTGCCAGCAGCAAAGGGCAGGGGAGCAACACTGAAGCTTTCTTT. Its translation: CASSKGQGSNTEAFF.